These 20 T cell receptor beta chains share one sample of origin, sequenced in a study of CD8 T cells in ankylosing spondylitis. Via MiXCR, TCRdb re-called the 5' RACE reads, giving one row per CDR3 protein. The data contain about 300,000 distinct CDR3 sequences, roughly 10% of them singletons. The source material was blood, either unsorted or a sorted T cell fraction (not recorded which). The receptors here all came from a female donor with ankylosing spondylitis or in good health (not recorded which).

The V gene is TRBV12-3 or TRBV12-4, the J gene TRBJ1-2, with no clear D. Trimming pared 3 bases from V and 6 bases from J, leaving 11 bases between. CDR3 length: 13 residues. The CDR3: CASSFERGNGYTF. The CDR3, as DNA: TGTGCCAGCAGTTTCGAACGTGGCAATGGCTACACCTTC.

This clonotype was counted ten times or more. This chain links TRBV7-2 with TRBJ2-3; 11 positions match TRBD2. V shed 5 bases, J shed 2 bases, and the junction held 3 bases outside the gene matches. This CDR3 contains 15 residues. Germline V gives CDR1 SGHTA, CDR2 FQGNSA. CDR3 sequence (DNA): TGTGCCAGCAGCCAGGGACTAGCGGCCACAGATACGCAGTATTTT. Its protein is CASSQGLAATDTQYF.

The sample holds many counts of this clonotype. The gene calls are TRBV20-1 and TRBJ2-7; D is perhaps TRBD2 (5 bases). There are 14 residues in the CDR3. Germline lookup yields CDR1 DFQATT and CDR2 SNEGSKA (reference sequence). V lost 3 bases and J lost 0, with 12 bases in between. The CDR3 region has the DNA TGCAGTGCTAGCTCTAGCTCACACTCCTACGAGCAGTACTTC. It encodes CSASSSSHSYEQYF.

V usage is TRBV7-2 and J usage is TRBJ2-7; D tentatively fits TRBD1 or TRBD2 (5 bases each). Trimming removed 1 base from V and 3 bases from J, with 13 bases in between. The CDR3 is 15 residues long. The germline gives CDR1 SGHTA, CDR2 FQGNSA. CDR3 in DNA: TGTGCCAGCAGCTTAGGGTACGGGGCAAACTACGAGCAGTACTTC. Its translation is CASSLGYGANYEQYF.

This clonotype was counted many times. The CDR3 coding sequence is TGTGCCAGCAGGGTGAACACCGGGGAGCTGTTTTTT. Protein sequence: CASRVNTGELFF. The chain employs TRBV27 and TRBJ2-2; D is unresolved. The CDR3 spans 12 residues. CDR1 and CDR2 (germline): MNHEY, SMNVEV (reference sequence). V dropped 6 bases and J dropped 1 base, with 3 bases sitting between them.

Ten or more counts support this clonotype. This chain uses TRBV12-3 or TRBV12-4 with TRBJ2-3; 8 nucleotides agree with TRBD2. This CDR3 spans 15 amino acids. The V segment lost 2 bases and the J segment 1 base; nucleotides outside the gene matches: 2. The CDR3, as DNA: TGTGCCAGCAGTTTAATGACTAGCGGCACAGATACGCAGTATTTT. It encodes CASSLMTSGTDTQYF.

The chain couples TRBV5-1 to TRBJ1-6, with 7 nucleotides matching TRBD1. After removal of 5 bases from V and 5 bases from J, the junction contained 7 bases not matched to a gene. In germline, CDR1 is SGHRS, CDR2 YFSETQ. CDR3 length: 15 amino acids. CDR3 amino acids: CASRPTGVNNSPLHF. CDR3 in DNA: TGCGCCAGCAGACCCACAGGGGTCAATAATTCACCCCTCCACTTT.

To note about this clonotype: A read error may account for a junction end that differs from germline. The rearrangement uses TRBV2 and TRBJ1-2; perhaps TRBD1 as D (5 bases). This CDR3 spans 13 amino acids. Germline V gene lookup returns CDR1 SNHLY and CDR2 FYNNEI. Written as DNA, the CDR3 is TGTGCCAGCAGGGAAGAGGGGTTCTATGGCTACACCTTC. Translating it yields CASREEGFYGYTF.

This chain links TRBV5-1 with TRBJ2-3; possible D gene TRBD2, 6 bases. Germline V gene sequence: CDR1 SGHRS, CDR2 YFSETQ. Trimming left V 0 bases short and J 1 base short, with 12 bases between. The CDR3 runs to 16 residues. The CDR3: CASSLGQGGRTDTQYF. The CDR3 coding sequence is TGCGCCAGCAGCTTGGGCCAGGGAGGTCGCACAGATACGCAGTATTTT.

This clonotype has ten or more counts. This chain connects TRBV19 to TRBJ1-5, with D unclear. This CDR3 contains 15 residues. Deletions cut 6 bases from V and 6 bases from J, with 18 bases between. In germline, CDR1 is LNHDA, CDR2 SQIVND (reference sequence). The CDR3 loop reads CASRPDSGGFQPQHF. As DNA, the CDR3 is TGTGCCAGTAGACCCGACTCGGGAGGGTTTCAGCCCCAGCATTTT. Filled out from reference TRBV19 and TRBJ1-5, the complete variable domain reads DGGITQSPKYLFRKEGQNVTLSCEQNLNHDAMYWYRQDPGQGLRLIYYSQIVNDFQKGDIAEGYSVSREKKESFPLTVTSAQKNPTAFYLCASRPDSGGFQPQHFGDGTRLSIL.

The genes are TRBV20-1 and TRBJ2-7; a possible D gene is TRBD1 (7 bases). CDR1 DFQATT and CDR2 SNEGSKA come from the germline V gene (reference sequence). The CDR3 has 13 residues. CDR3: CSARAGGYYEQYF. CDR3 in DNA: TGCAGCGCACGGGCAGGGGGGTACTACGAGCAGTACTTC.

This clonotype has a count of ten or more. The rearrangement uses TRBV20-1 and TRBJ2-7, with 8 bases that match TRBD2. The CDR3 spans 14 residues. Trimming cost V 6 bases and J 5 bases; bases outside gene matches: 12. Germline assignment: CDR1 DFQATT and CDR2 SNEGSKA (reference sequence). The CDR3 reads CSARVGTSLHEQYF. For the CDR3, the DNA is TGCAGTGCCCGAGTCGGGACTAGTCTACACGAGCAGTACTTC.

This clonotype has a count of ten or more. The J gene is TRBJ2-7, the V gene TRBV20-1; 8 bases are a match to TRBD1. Germline CDR1 and CDR2: DFQATT and SNEGSKA (reference sequence). J gave up 0 bases and V 4 bases, and 11 bases lay outside the gene matches. The CDR3 has 16 amino acids. The CDR3 DNA reads as TGCAGTGCTAAGGACAGGGCGGTCCTATACTCCTACGAGCAGTACTTC. Its protein product is CSAKDRAVLYSYEQYF.

This clonotype was counted many times. The chain combines TRBV15 with TRBJ2-7; D uncertain. The germline gives CDR1 LNHNV, CDR2 YYDKDF (reference sequence). The V end lost 0 bases, the J end lost 4 bases, and 7 bases lay between the germline ends. The CDR3 loop spans 13 amino acids. CDR3 amino acids: CATSRDKIYEQYF. The CDR3 DNA reads TGTGCCACCAGCAGAGATAAGATTTACGAGCAGTACTTC.

J is TRBJ1-5 and V is TRBV7-6, with D tentatively TRBD1 (5 bases). The CDR3 length is 15 residues. CDR1 and CDR2 from the germline V gene are SGHVS and FNYEAQ. V lost 5 bases and J lost 7, with 18 bases in between. The CDR3 coding sequence is TGTGCCAGCAGCGTAGGAGGCGGAAGGGGACAGCCCCAGCATTTT. This gives the protein CASSVGGGRGQPQHF.

This clonotype was observed a few times. The rearrangement joins TRBV20-1 to TRBJ1-2, with D unclear. The CDR3 is 11 residues long. Germline V gene data show CDR1 as DFQATT and CDR2 as SNEGSKA (reference sequence). The germline V and J ends were trimmed by 6 bases and 8 bases, with 13 bases remaining between them. In DNA form, the CDR3 reads TGCAGTGCGCGGGGATCAGGCGGCTACACCTTC. Its translation is CSARGSGGYTF.

Many counts were recorded for this clonotype. The chain joins TRBV20-1 to TRBJ1-5; D not certain. V dropped 0 bases and J dropped 3 bases, with 12 bases sitting between them. The germline V gene encodes CDR1 DFQATT and CDR2 SNEGSKA (reference sequence). This CDR3 has 15 amino acids. The CDR3: CSARDQKQFNQPQHF. The CDR3 DNA sequence: TGCAGTGCTAGAGATCAAAAACAGTTCAATCAGCCCCAGCATTTT.

In its sample, this clonotype was seen many times. The chain joins TRBV20-1 to TRBJ1-1; D is unresolved. The germline V and J ends were trimmed by 2 bases and 1 base, with 17 bases remaining between them. Germline V gene sequence: CDR1 DFQATT, CDR2 SNEGSKA (reference sequence). This CDR3 has 16 amino acids. The CDR3 coding sequence is TGCAGTGCTAGAACACAAGAGACATACTCGAACACTGAAGCTTTCTTT. Amino acids: CSARTQETYSNTEAFF.

Ten or more counts support this clonotype. The genes are TRBV20-1 and TRBJ2-7; D not resolved. Looked up from germline, CDR1 is DFQATT and CDR2 is SNEGSKA (reference sequence). Trimming left V 2 bases short and J 2 bases short, with 13 bases between. The CDR3 length is 14 residues. CDR3 sequence: CSARRPGLTYEQYF. The CDR3 nucleotides read TGCAGTGCTAGACGACCTGGGCTAACCTACGAGCAGTACTTC.

The chain couples TRBV20-1 to TRBJ1-2; weak D call: TRBD1 (6 bases). The CDR3 has 13 residues. Deletions cut 5 bases from V and 4 bases from J, with 14 bases between. Germline values: CDR1 DFQATT, CDR2 SNEGSKA (reference sequence). In nucleotides, the CDR3 is TGCAGTGCTCGAACCGAAGGGGGCTATGGCTACACCTTC. It translates to CSARTEGGYGYTF.